The T cell receptor (beta chain) described here comes from a study of lymphopenia after photon versus proton radiotherapy (dated by TCRdb to between 2018 and 2021). For the study in its entirety: Photon and proton radiation therapy were compared by the study for their immunological effects in patients with gastrointestinal tumors who developed high-grade lymphopenia. A cohort of some 20 patients with gastrointestinal tumors who received either photon or proton therapy and subsequently developed lymphopenia was included. The study aimed to characterize how the two radiation modalities differ in their impact on the immune system. What the research found in general, with its limitations: After the lymphocyte count nadir, repertoires from photon-treated patients showed oligoclonal expansion, particularly of CD8+ Temra cells, and this expansion drove the decline in diversity. The survival association was examined only in patients who died, and the authors described better survival with proton therapy as a possibility, not as a demonstrated result. Across the cohort, an inverse correlation was found between a larger post-nadir drop in TCR diversity and overall survival time among patients who died. Proton-treated patients stayed relatively stable during treatment, while photon-treated patients lost naive T cells and TCR diversity and gained effector/memory populations.

This clone was observed a handful of times. Its antigen specificity is not known. One base away there is no much larger clone; base qualities are not given. Library preparation was by the immunoSEQ multiplex PCR assay. T cell repertoires were profiled with deep sequencing of rearranged TCR beta loci together with multiparametric flow cytometry. TCRdb mirrors the immuneACCESS table, restricted to in-frame sequences. Some clones are absent from its copies; in checked studies, under half trace to an unresolved V gene, and the reason for the others is unknown. Within this sample are fewer than 50,000 clones, with less than 90% of them counted one time only. The ten largest clonotypes hold 2.2% of the sample. Relative to germline, V is missing 5 bases and J is missing 2 bases, with 3 bases of the junction outside any gene match. There are 15 amino acids in the CDR3, from cysteine to phenylalanine inclusive. Only the CDR3 region is kept as DNA, spanning 45 bases read in frame from base 1. Taken from the germline V gene, the CDR1 and CDR2 loops are SGHNT and YENEEA.

Sequencing was performed on peripheral blood, taken from a patient treated with photon-based radiotherapy. The sequence links TRBV11-3 to TRBJ2-2; 9 bases in the junction line up with TRBD1. The TCR comes from a man in his forties or fifties with gastric cancer. In nucleotides, the sequence is TGTGCCAGCAGCCCGGACAGGGGAAACACCGGGGAGCTGTTTTTT. It codes for CASSPDRGNTGELFF.